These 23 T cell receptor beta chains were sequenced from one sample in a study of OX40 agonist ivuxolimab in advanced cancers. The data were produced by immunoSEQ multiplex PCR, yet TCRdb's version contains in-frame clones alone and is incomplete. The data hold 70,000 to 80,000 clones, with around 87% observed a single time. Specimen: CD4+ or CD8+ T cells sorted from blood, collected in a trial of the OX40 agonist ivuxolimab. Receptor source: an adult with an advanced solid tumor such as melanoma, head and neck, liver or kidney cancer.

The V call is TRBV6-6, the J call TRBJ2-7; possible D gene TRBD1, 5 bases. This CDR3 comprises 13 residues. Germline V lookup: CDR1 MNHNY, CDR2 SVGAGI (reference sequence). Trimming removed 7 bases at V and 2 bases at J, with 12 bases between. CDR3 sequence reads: CASTNRRAYEQYF. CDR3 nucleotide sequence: TGTGCCAGCACAAACCGCAGGGCCTACGAGCAGTACTTC.

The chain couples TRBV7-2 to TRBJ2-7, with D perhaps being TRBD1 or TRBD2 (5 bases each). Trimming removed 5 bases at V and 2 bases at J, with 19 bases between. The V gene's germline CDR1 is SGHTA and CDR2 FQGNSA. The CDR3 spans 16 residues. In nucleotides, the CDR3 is TGTGCCAGCAGCCCCTTCGCCCGGGACGTAGCCTACGAGCAGTACTTC. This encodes CASSPFARDVAYEQYF.

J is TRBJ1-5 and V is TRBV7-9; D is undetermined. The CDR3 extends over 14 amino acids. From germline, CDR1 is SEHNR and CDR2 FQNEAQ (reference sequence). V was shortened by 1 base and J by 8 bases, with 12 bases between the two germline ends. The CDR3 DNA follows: TGTGCCAGCAGCTTAGGGCAAGGGAGAGAGCCCCAGCATTTT. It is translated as CASSLGQGREPQHF.

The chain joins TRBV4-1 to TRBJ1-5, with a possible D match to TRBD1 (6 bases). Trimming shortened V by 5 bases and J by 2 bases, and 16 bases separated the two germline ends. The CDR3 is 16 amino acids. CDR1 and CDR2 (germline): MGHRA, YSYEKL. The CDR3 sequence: CASSSQGSGRNQPQHF. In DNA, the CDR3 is TGCGCCAGCAGCTCCCAGGGGAGTGGGCGCAATCAGCCCCAGCATTTT.

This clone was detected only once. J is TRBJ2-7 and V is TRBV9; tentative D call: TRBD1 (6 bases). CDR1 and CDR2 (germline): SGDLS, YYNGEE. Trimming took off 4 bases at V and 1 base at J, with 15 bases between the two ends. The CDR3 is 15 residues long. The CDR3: CASSPKVQGSYEQYF. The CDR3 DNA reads TGTGCCAGCAGCCCGAAAGTACAGGGATCCTACGAGCAGTACTTC.

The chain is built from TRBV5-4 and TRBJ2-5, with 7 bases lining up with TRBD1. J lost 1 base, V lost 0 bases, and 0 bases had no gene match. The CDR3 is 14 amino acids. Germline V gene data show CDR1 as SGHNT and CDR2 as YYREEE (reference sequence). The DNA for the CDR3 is TGTGCCAGCAGCTTGGGACAGGGCCAAGAGACCCAGTACTTC. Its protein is CASSLGQGQETQYF.

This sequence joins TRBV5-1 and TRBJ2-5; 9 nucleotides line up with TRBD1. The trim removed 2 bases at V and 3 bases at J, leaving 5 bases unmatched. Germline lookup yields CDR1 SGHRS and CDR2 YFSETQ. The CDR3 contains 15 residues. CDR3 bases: TGCGCCAGCAGCTTCAACGACAGGGGGGAAGAGACCCAGTACTTC. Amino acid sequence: CASSFNDRGEETQYF.

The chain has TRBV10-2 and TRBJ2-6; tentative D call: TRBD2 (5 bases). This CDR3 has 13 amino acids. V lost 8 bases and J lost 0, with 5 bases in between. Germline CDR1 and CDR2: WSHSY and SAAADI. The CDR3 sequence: CASRGSGANVLTF. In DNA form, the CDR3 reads TGCGCCAGCCGGGGCTCTGGGGCCAACGTCCTGACTTTC.

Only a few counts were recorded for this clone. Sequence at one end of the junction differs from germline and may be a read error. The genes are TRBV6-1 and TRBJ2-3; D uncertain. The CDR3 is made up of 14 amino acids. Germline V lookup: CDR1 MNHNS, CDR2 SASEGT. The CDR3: CASSQAGGADTQYF. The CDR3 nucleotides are TGTGCCAGCAGTCAAGCAGGTGGAGCAGATACGCAGTATTTT.

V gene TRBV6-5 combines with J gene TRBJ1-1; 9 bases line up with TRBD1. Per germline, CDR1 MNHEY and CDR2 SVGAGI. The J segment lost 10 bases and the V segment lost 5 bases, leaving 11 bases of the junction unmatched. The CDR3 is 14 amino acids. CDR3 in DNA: TGTGCCAGCAGTGGCCCAGGGGACAGGGTGGTAGCTTTCTTT. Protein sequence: CASSGPGDRVVAFF.

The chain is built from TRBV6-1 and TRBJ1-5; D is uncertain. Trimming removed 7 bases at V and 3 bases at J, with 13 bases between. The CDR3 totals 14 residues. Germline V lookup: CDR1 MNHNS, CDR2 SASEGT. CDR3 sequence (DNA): TGTGCCAGCACCGATGGACTTGTCAATCAGCCCCAGCATTTT. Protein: CASTDGLVNQPQHF.

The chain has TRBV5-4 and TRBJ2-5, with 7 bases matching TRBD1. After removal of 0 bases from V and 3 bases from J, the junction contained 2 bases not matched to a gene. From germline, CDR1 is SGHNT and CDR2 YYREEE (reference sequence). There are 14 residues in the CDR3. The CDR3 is CASSLADREETQYF. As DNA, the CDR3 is TGTGCCAGCAGCTTGGCCGACAGGGAAGAGACCCAGTACTTC.

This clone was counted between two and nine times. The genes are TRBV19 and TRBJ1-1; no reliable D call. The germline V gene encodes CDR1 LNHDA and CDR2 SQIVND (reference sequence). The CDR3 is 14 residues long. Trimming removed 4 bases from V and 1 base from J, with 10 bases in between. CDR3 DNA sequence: TGTGCCAGTAGTACCCTGAGGACGAACACTGAAGCTTTCTTT. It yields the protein CASSTLRTNTEAFF.

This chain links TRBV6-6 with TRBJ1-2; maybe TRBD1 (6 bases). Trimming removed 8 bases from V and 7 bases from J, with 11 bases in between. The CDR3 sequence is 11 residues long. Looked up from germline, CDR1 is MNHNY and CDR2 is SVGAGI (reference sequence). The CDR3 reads CASGPGVGYTF. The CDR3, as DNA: TGTGCCAGCGGGCCAGGGGTTGGCTACACCTTC.

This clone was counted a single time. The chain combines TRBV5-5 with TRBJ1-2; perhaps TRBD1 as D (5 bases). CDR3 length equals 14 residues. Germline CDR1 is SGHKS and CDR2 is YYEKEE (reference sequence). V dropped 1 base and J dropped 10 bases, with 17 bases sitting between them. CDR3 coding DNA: TGTGCCAGCAGCTTGACGGTCGGAAGGGACCTCTACACCTTC. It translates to CASSLTVGRDLYTF.

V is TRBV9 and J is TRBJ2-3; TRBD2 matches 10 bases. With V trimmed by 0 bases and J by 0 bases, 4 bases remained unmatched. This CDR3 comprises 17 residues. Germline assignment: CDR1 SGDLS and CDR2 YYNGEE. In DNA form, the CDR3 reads TGTGCCAGCAGCGTAGAGATTAGCGGGGGGAGCACAGATACGCAGTATTTT. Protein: CASSVEISGGSTDTQYF.

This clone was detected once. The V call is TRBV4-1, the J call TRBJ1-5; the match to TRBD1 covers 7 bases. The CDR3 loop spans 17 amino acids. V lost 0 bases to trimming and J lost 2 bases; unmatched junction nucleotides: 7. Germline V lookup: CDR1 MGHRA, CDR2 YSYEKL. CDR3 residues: CASSQEGQTGGNQPQHF. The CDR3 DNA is TGCGCCAGCAGCCAAGAAGGGCAAACAGGGGGCAATCAGCCCCAGCATTTT.

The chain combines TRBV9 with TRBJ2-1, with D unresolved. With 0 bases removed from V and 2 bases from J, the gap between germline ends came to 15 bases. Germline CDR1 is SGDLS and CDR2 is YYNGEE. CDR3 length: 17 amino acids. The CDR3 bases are TGTGCCAGCAGCGTAGGAGGTTCTCGCCCCCCCTACAATGAGCAGTTCTTC. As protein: CASSVGGSRPPYNEQFF.

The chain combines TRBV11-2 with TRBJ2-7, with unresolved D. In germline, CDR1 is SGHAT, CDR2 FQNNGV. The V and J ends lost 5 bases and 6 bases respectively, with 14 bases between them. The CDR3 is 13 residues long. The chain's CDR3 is CASSPLLGGEQYF. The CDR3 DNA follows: TGTGCCAGCAGCCCCTTGTTAGGTGGCGAGCAGTACTTC.

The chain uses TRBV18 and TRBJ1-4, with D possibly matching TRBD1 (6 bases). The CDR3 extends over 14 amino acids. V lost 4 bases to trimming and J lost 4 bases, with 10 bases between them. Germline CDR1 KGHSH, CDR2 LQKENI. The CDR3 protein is CASSRQVGNEKLFF. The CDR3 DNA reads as TGTGCCAGCTCACGACAGGTCGGTAATGAAAAACTGTTTTTT.

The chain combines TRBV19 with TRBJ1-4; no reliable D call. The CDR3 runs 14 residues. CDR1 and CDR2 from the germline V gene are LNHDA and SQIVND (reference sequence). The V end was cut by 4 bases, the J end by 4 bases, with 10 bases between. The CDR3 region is CASSKRNNNEKLFF. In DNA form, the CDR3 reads TGTGCCAGTAGTAAAAGGAATAATAATGAAAAACTGTTTTTT.

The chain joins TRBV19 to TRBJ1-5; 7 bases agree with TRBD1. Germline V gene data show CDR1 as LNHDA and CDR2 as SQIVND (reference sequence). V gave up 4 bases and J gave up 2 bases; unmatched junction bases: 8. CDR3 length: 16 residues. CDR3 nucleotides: TGTGCCAGTAGTAACTTCCGAACAGGGGGCAATCAGCCCCAGCATTTT. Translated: CASSNFRTGGNQPQHF.

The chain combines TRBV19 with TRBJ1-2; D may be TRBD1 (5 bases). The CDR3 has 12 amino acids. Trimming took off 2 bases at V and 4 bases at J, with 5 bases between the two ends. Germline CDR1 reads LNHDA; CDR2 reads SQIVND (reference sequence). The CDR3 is CASSITGYGYTF. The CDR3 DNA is TGTGCCAGTAGTATAACAGGCTATGGCTACACCTTC.